This T cell receptor beta chain stems from a study of blood T cell repertoires in COVID-19. Overall study context: Samples came from the United States, Italy and Spain, spanning acute and convalescent COVID-19.

Self-reported history from a screening survey and questionnaire set each donor's cohort. Two consecutive negative NP/OP PCR tests, clearance, or resolved symptoms defined Cohort 3 recovery. This clone was recorded only once. Using immunoSEQ multiplex PCR, the repertoire was profiled, and TCRdb retains in-frame clones only, with some absent. This table holds roughly 250,000 clones, around 91% found once. CDR1 SNHLY and CDR2 FYNNEI come from the germline V gene. The trim removed 8 bases at V and 0 bases at J, leaving 8 bases unmatched. The CDR3 is 16 residues long. The source material was PBMCs or T cells enriched from blood (not recorded which). The chain joins TRBV2 to TRBJ1-1; 11 nucleotides agree with TRBD1. This sequence was found in a young woman who had recovered from COVID-19. The CDR3 nucleotides read TGTGCCAGCGGATCAGGACAGGGGGCCGTGAACACTGAAGCTTTCTTT. Translating it yields CASGSGQGAVNTEAFF.